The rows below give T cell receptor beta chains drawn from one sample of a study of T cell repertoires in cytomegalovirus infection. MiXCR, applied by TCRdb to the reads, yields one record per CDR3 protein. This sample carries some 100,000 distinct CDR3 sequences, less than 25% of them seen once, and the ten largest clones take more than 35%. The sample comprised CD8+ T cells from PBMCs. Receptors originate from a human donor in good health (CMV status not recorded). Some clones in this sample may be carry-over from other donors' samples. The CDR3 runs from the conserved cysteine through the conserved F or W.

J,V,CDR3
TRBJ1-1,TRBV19,CASSISRERSMNTEAFF
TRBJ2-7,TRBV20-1,CSARRGGYYEQYF
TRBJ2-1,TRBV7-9,CASSLLVINEQFF
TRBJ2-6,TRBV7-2,CASSLYRVGANVLTF
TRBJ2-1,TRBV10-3,CAIAAGVGNEQFF
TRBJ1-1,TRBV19,CASSGREPEAFF
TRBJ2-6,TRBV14,CANRGANVLTF
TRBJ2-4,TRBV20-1,CSATVAGRAKNIQYF
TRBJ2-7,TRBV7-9,CASSLGGFSYEQYF
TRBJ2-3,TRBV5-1,CASSLWTAATSTDTQYF
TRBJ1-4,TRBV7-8,CASSTTGGGSEKLFF
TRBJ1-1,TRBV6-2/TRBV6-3,CASSYPRRGENTEAFF
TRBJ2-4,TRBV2,CASSEWVTIAKNIQYF
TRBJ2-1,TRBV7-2,CASSLFASYNEQFF
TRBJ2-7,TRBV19,CASSIVGGTYEQYF
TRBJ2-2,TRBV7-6,CASSTRTGGPTGELFF
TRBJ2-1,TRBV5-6,CASSPGTSVHEQFF
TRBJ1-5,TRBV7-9,CASSSLRSETGFQPQHF
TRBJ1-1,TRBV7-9,CASSFTTSEAFF
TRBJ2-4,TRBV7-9,CASSIGQGTAKNIQYF
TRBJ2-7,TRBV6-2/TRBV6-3,CASTDRAKDEQYF
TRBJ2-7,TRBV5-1,CASSLEVGTNYEQYF